A single T cell receptor (beta chain) is shown here with its context. The antigen is not known. Assay used: immunoSEQ multiplex PCR; TCRdb lists only in-frame clones, some missing. The repertoire holds tens of thousands of clones, with about 85% as singletons. This record belongs to a study of radiation and T cells in renal cell carcinoma. Regarding the study as a whole: From baseline, blood top tumor clonotypes peaked at 2 weeks post-radiation. Without pretreatment biopsies, baseline tumor clonotype presence was undetermined.

The time point denotes: blood 4 weeks post-SBRT, at nephrectomy. As to treatment: 15 Gy SBRT to primary tumor, nephrectomy 4 weeks later. Nephrectomy followed 15 Gy stereotactic body radiation by 4 weeks. This renal cell carcinoma was of the clear cell type. The specimen comprised blood, sampled from a patient whose treatment included radiotherapy and nephrectomy. The clonotype originates from a man in his sixties with renal cell carcinoma.

The CDR3 DNA reads as TGTGCCAGCAGCTTAGGGGTAGGTGACGGCGAGCAGTACTTC. Translated: CASSLGVGDGEQYF. The chain employs TRBV7-6 and TRBJ2-7; no reliable D call. The CDR3 extends over 14 amino acids. CDR1 and CDR2 (germline): SGHVS, FNYEAQ. Trimming removed 1 base from V and 6 bases from J, with 13 bases in between.